This TCR beta chain was documented in a study of patients and donors after allogeneic stem cell transplantation. TCRdb processed the RT-PCR reads anew with MiXCR; each CDR3 protein has one entry. Among approximately 430,000 distinct CDR3 sequences listed, about a sixth were seen once. The ends lost 4 bases at V and 4 bases at J; junction bases unmatched: 2. The germline CDR1 and CDR2 sequences are KGHDR and SFDVKD. The CDR3 contains 14 residues. The origin of this receptor is a human donor who was either an allogeneic HSCT recipient or a stem cell or donor lymphocyte infusion donor (not recorded which). It is not recorded whose cells these are; they may come from a transplant donor. Specimen: blood, either unsorted or a sorted T cell fraction (not recorded which). The genes are TRBV24-1 and TRBJ2-2, with 7 bases aligning to TRBD2. CDR3 region: CATSEGGSTGELFF. The CDR3 coding sequence is TGTGCCACCAGTGAGGGGGGGAGCACCGGGGAGCTGTTTTTT.